These 17 T cell receptor beta chains originate from one sample sequenced in a study of T cell responses to AZD1222 COVID-19 vaccine. Sequenced by immunoSEQ multiplex PCR; TCRdb stores in-frame clones only, minus some. The sample holds some 150,000 clones, 90% seen once. Material: peripheral blood, obtained on day 0 of AZD1222 vaccination. These receptors all come from an adult in good health.

This sequence joins TRBV27 and TRBJ2-7; D tentatively reads TRBD1 or TRBD2 (7 bases each). Per germline, CDR1 MNHEY and CDR2 SMNVEV (reference sequence). This CDR3 has 16 residues. Trimming removed 6 bases from V and 0 bases from J, with 18 bases in between. This chain's CDR3 is CASRPRQGGNSYEQYF. CDR3 DNA: TGTGCCAGCAGACCCCGACAGGGAGGGAACTCCTACGAGCAGTACTTC.

This clone was recorded once. The chain joins TRBV6-5 to TRBJ1-1; weak D call: TRBD1 (5 bases). The germline gives CDR1 MNHEY, CDR2 SVGAGI. Trimming cost V 6 bases and J 0 bases, with 11 bases left between them. This CDR3 has 14 residues. CDR3 in DNA: TGTGCCAGCAGCCTCGGGGGAATGAACACTGAAGCTTTCTTT. It specifies CASSLGGMNTEAFF.

The V call is TRBV2, the J call TRBJ1-2; maybe TRBD1 (5 bases). The germline CDR1 and CDR2 sequences are SNHLY and FYNNEI. Trimming left V 6 bases short and J 6 bases short, with 14 bases between. The CDR3 has 13 residues. CDR3 sequence (DNA): TGTGCCAGCAGACAGACGGGGGATCATGGCTACACCTTC. It is translated as CASRQTGDHGYTF.

Only one count was recorded for this clone. V gene TRBV14 combines with J gene TRBJ1-6; D gene uncertain. Trimming left V 4 bases short and J 3 bases short, with 7 bases between. The CDR3 covers 14 residues. Germline loops: CDR1 SGHDN, CDR2 FVKESK. The CDR3 DNA follows: TGTGCCAGCAGCCGGGAAATCTATAATTCACCCCTCCACTTT. The encoded protein is CASSREIYNSPLHF.

The V call is TRBV7-2, the J call TRBJ1-4; D unclear. This CDR3 contains 13 residues. Germline V gives CDR1 SGHTA, CDR2 FQGNSA. The V end lost 9 bases, the J end lost 3 bases, and 11 bases lay between the germline ends. CDR3 coding DNA: TGTGCCAGTGAATCGGGCCCTAATGAAAAACTGTTTTTT. Its translation: CASESGPNEKLFF.

The chain uses TRBV24-1 and TRBJ1-2; D gene ambiguous. CDR3 size: 11 residues. V lost 1 base and J lost 8, with 4 bases in between. From germline, CDR1 is KGHDR and CDR2 SFDVKD. The CDR3 coding sequence is TGTGCCACCAGTGATTTCTGGGGCTACACCTTC. Protein product: CATSDFWGYTF.

This clone showed up just once. The V gene is TRBV5-8, the J gene TRBJ2-3, with TRBD2 as a possible D gene (6 bases). The CDR3 extends over 17 amino acids. The germline CDR1 and CDR2 sequences are SGHTS and YDEGEE. Trimming left V 0 bases short and J 8 bases short, with 22 bases between. Here the CDR3 reads CASSLVRGRREDRTQYF. CDR3 DNA sequence: TGTGCCAGCAGCTTGGTGCGGGGTCGTCGTGAGGATCGTACGCAGTATTTT.

This clone was observed a few times. The chain combines TRBV28 with TRBJ1-2; 12 bases fit TRBD1. The ends lost 3 bases at V and 4 bases at J; junction bases unmatched: 9. Germline CDR1 and CDR2: MDHEN and SYDVKM. This CDR3 has 17 amino acids. The CDR3 protein is CASSLGTGGEGFYGYTF. As DNA, the CDR3 is TGTGCCAGCAGTTTGGGGACAGGGGGCGAGGGATTCTATGGCTACACCTTC.

The chain uses TRBV21-1 and TRBJ2-7; the table names TRBD1, a call not compared with the DNA. TRBV21-1 is tagged as a pseudogene. The CDR3 covers 16 residues. CDR3 region: CASSNHPGTGANEQYF. The CDR3, as DNA: TGTGCCAGCAGCAACCATCCCGGGACAGGGGCCAACGAGCAGTACTTC.

J is TRBJ1-1 and V is TRBV6-5; D gene ambiguous. The CDR3 runs 11 residues. Trimming stripped 6 bases from V and 8 bases from J, with 10 bases between. CDR1 MNHEY and CDR2 SVGAGI come from the germline V gene. CDR3 DNA sequence: TGTGCCAGCAGGTCGGTGCGGGAAGCTTTCTTT. Translated: CASRSVREAFF.

Only one count was recorded for this clone. The V call is TRBV28, the J call TRBJ1-2; D not certain. Trimming stripped 7 bases from V and 6 bases from J, with 15 bases between. This CDR3 is built from 13 residues. Germline values: CDR1 MDHEN, CDR2 SYDVKM. The CDR3 loop reads CASIPGGVDGYTF. For the CDR3, the DNA is TGTGCCAGCATCCCTGGAGGAGTTGATGGCTACACCTTC.

V is TRBV30 and J is TRBJ1-2; 9 nucleotides align to TRBD1. The CDR3 is 13 amino acids. V lost 2 bases, J lost 8 bases, and 6 bases stayed unmatched. CDR1 and CDR2 (germline): GTSNPN, SVGIG (reference sequence). CDR3 bases: TGTGCCTGGAGTACCTACAGGGGGCGCGGCTACACCTTC. The encoded protein is CAWSTYRGRGYTF.

J is TRBJ1-5 and V is TRBV2, with 8 positions matching TRBD1. This CDR3 spans 16 amino acids. Unmatched junction bases numbered 8, after V lost 7 bases and J lost 0 bases. The V gene's germline CDR1 is SNHLY and CDR2 FYNNEI. CDR3 loop: CASNGQGDYSNQPQHF. The CDR3 DNA sequence: TGTGCCAGCAACGGACAGGGAGATTATAGCAATCAGCCCCAGCATTTT. The full variable domain, its missing parts supplied by reference TRBV2 and TRBJ1-5, is EPEVTQTPSHQVTQMGQEVILRCVPISNHLYFYWYRQILGQKVEFLVSFYNNEISEKSEIFDDQFSVERPDGSNFTLKIRSTKLEDSAMYFCASNGQGDYSNQPQHFGDGTRLSIL.

This chain uses TRBV7-3 with TRBJ2-2; 8 positions agree with TRBD1. This CDR3 contains 14 residues. V was pared by 5 bases and J by 4 bases, with 3 bases of the junction left unmatched. CDR1 and CDR2 (germline): SGHTA, FQGTGA. Written as DNA, the CDR3 is TGTGCCAGCAGCGGACAGGGTCGCACCGGGGAGCTGTTTTTT. Protein sequence: CASSGQGRTGELFF.

This chain connects TRBV19 to TRBJ1-1, with 7 bases identical to TRBD1. With V trimmed by 7 bases and J by 1 base, 12 bases remained unmatched. This CDR3 region has 16 residues. Germline-derived CDR1 and CDR2 are LNHDA and SQIVND (reference sequence). For the CDR3, the DNA is TGTGCCAGTACCCCGTGGGAGGGGGCTGGGAACACTGAAGCTTTCTTT. This sequence encodes CASTPWEGAGNTEAFF. Based on the CDR3 plus reference TRBV19 and TRBJ1-1, the full variable domain is DGGITQSPKYLFRKEGQNVTLSCEQNLNHDAMYWYRQDPGQGLRLIYYSQIVNDFQKGDIAEGYSVSREKKESFPLTVTSAQKNPTAFYLCASTPWEGAGNTEAFFGQGTRLTVV.

The chain recombines TRBV7-9 with TRBJ1-1, with 9 nucleotides matching TRBD1. The germline gives CDR1 SEHNR, CDR2 FQNEAQ (reference sequence). There are 16 residues in the CDR3. The J segment lost 3 bases and the V segment lost 5 bases, leaving 10 bases of the junction unmatched. CDR3: CASSTSGWTGDTEAFF. Here the CDR3 DNA reads TGTGCCAGCAGCACCTCAGGTTGGACAGGGGACACTGAAGCTTTCTTT.

The genes are TRBV5-4 and TRBJ2-1; D ambiguous. The germline V gene encodes CDR1 SGHNT and CDR2 YYREEE (reference sequence). V was clipped by 2 bases and J by 4 bases, with 7 bases between them. This CDR3 is built from 13 residues. CDR3 coding DNA: TGTGCCAGCAGCTTAAAGGGTTACAATGAGCAGTTCTTC. It encodes CASSLKGYNEQFF.